This note documents a single T cell receptor beta chain sequence. How the authors handled the data: Counts of nucleated cells, estimated from reference gene primer amplification, were obtained. Assay used: immunoSEQ multiplex PCR; TCRdb lists only in-frame clones, some missing. V, J and clone size are taken as reported in that table, and D and trimming were inferred from the DNA itself. The data hold 230,000 or so clones, with around 86% observed a single time. The record originates from a study of blood T cell repertoires in COVID-19. Study-level background: From the United States, Italy and Spain came samples of acute and convalescent COVID-19. T cells, B-cell-depleted T cells, or PBMCs provided the cDNA or gDNA that served as material.

Losses at the gene ends were 6 bases for V and 2 bases for J; bases not matched to a gene: 10. The CDR3 length is 16 residues. CDR1 and CDR2 from the germline V gene are SNHLY and FYNNEI. The V gene is TRBV2, the J gene TRBJ2-7; 10 nucleotides line up with TRBD1. This TCR came from a human donor in a cohort sampled during active COVID-19. Sequencing used peripheral blood. This CDR3 is CASSPNWDRGTYEQYF. The CDR3 DNA follows: TGTGCCAGCAGCCCCAATTGGGACAGGGGCACCTACGAGCAGTACTTC. The full variable domain, its missing parts supplied by reference TRBV2 and TRBJ2-7, is EPEVTQTPSHQVTQMGQEVILRCVPISNHLYFYWYRQILGQKVEFLVSFYNNEISEKSEIFDDQFSVERPDGSNFTLKIRSTKLEDSAMYFCASSPNWDRGTYEQYFGPGTRLTVT.